The clone carrying this TCR beta chain appeared a few times. Patients between 18 and 65 years old had hyperthyroidism, newly diagnosed and lasting under 2 months. The data belong to a study of T cells in Graves' hyperthyroidism and ophthalmopathy. What was amplified from RNA transcripts were TCR beta CDR3 regions. The HTBI set primed first-round TCR CDR3 RT-PCR. TCRdb processed the multiplex PCR reads anew with MiXCR; each CDR3 protein has one entry. The sample shows about 680,000 distinct CDR3 sequences, around 40% of them seen only once. This CDR3 has 12 amino acids. V shed 5 bases and J 10 bases; nucleotides not matched to a gene: 4. Germline V gene lookup returns CDR1 SGHTA and CDR2 FQGTGA.

The chain couples TRBV7-3 to TRBJ1-1, with 10 bases lining up with TRBD1. This receptor was obtained from a woman aged 40 to 50 with Graves' hyperthyroidism. Sequenced: blood. CDR3 nucleotides: TGTGCCAGCAGCCGCGACAGGGGGCCAGCTTTCTTT. Amino acid sequence: CASSRDRGPAFF.